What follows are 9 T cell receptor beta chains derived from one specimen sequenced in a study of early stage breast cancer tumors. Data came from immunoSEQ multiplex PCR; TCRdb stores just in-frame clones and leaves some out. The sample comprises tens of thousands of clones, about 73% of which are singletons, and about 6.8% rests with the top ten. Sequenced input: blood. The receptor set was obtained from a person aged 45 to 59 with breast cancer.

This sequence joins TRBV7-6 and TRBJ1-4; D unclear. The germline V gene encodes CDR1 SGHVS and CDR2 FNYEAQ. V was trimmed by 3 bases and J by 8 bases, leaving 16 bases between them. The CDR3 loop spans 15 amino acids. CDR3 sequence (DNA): TGTGCCAGCAGCTTTTCGGAGATAGCGGGCGAAAAACTGTTTTTT. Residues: CASSFSEIAGEKLFF.

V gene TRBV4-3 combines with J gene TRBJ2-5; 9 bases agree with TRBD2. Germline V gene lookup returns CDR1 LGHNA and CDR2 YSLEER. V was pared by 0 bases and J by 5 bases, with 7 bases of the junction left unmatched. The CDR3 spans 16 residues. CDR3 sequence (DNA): TGCGCCAGCAGCCAAGATCGCGGGGGGGCGGAGGAGACCCAGTACTTC. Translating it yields CASSQDRGGAEETQYF.

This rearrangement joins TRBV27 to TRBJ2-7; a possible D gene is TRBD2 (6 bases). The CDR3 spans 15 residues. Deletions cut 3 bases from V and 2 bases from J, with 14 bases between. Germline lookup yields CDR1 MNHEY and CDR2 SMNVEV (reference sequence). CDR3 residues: CASSLARGLTYEQYF. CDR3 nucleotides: TGTGCCAGCAGTTTGGCGCGGGGCCTTACCTACGAGCAGTACTTC.

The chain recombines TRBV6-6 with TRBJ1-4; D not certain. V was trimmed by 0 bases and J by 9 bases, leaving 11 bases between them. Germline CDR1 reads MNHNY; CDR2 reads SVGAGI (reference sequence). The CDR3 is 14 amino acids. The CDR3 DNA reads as TGTGCCAGCAGTTACTCGTCCGTAGAGAAAAAACTGTTTTTT. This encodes CASSYSSVEKKLFF.

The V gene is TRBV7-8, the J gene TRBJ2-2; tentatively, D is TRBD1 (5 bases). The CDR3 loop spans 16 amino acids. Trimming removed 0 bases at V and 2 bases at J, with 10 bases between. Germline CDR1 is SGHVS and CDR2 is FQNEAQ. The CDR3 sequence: CASSLAGQGNTGELFF. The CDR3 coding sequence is TGTGCCAGCAGCTTAGCGGGGCAGGGAAACACCGGGGAGCTGTTTTTT.

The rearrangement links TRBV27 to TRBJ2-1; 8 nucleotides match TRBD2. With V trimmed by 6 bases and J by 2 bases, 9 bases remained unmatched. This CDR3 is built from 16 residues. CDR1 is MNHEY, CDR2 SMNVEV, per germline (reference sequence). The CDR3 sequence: CASSWAPSGPYNEQFF. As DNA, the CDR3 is TGTGCCAGCAGCTGGGCCCCTAGCGGGCCCTACAATGAGCAGTTCTTC.

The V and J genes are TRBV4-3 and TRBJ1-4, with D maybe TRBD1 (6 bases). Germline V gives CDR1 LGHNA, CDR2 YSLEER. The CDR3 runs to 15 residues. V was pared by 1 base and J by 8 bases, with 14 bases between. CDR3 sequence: CASSQVQGTEEKLFF. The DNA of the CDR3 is TGCGCCAGCAGCCAAGTCCAGGGGACGGAGGAAAAACTGTTTTTT.

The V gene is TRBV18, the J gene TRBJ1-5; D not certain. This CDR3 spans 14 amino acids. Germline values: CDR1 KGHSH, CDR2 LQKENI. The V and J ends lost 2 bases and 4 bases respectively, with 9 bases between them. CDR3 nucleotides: TGTGCCAGCTCACCAACGACTCCAAATCAGCCCCAGCATTTT. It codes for CASSPTTPNQPQHF. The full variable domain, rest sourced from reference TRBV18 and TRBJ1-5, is NAGVMQNPRHLVRRRGQEARLRCSPMKGHSHVYWYRQLPEEGLKFMVYLQKENIIDESGMPKERFSAEFPKEGPSILRIQQVVRGDSAAYFCASSPTTPNQPQHFGDGTRLSIL.

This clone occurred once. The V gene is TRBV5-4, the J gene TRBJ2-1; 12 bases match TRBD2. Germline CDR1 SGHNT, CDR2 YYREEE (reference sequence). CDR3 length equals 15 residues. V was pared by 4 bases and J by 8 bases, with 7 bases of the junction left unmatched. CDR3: CASSLGLAGTDEQFF. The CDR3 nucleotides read TGTGCCAGCAGCCTGGGACTAGCGGGTACCGATGAGCAGTTCTTC.